This TCR beta chain was sequenced for a study of OX40 agonist ivuxolimab in advanced cancers. This clone has just one count. This table comes from immunoSEQ multiplex PCR, and its TCRdb copy is limited to in-frame clones, with some not included. The sample shows about 37,000 clones, about 89% of them seen only once. The TCR comes from an adult with an advanced solid tumor such as melanoma, head and neck, liver or kidney cancer. Sample: CD4+ or CD8+ T cells sorted from blood, taken in a trial of the OX40 agonist ivuxolimab.

CDR3 sequence reads: CASSPTRVTQETQYF. The CDR3 coding sequence is TGCGCCAGCAGCCCCACTAGAGTAACCCAAGAGACCCAGTACTTC. This rearrangement joins TRBV5-1 to TRBJ2-5; D perhaps matches TRBD2 (5 bases). The CDR3 extends over 15 amino acids. Germline V gene sequence: CDR1 SGHRS, CDR2 YFSETQ. V was clipped by 4 bases and J by 1 base, with 14 bases between them.